This record looks at one T cell receptor (beta chain) sequence and its context. This clone appeared once. The antigen it recognizes is unknown. There are no base qualities to consult, and no much larger clone falls within one base. The germline V gene supplies CDR1 SGHRS and CDR2 YFSETQ. The CDR3 goes from the cysteine to the phenylalanine over 15 residues. Only CDR3 DNA is held: 45 bases, read in frame from base 1. Ends trimmed: V by 2 bases, J by 4 bases; bases unmatched to a gene: 6. The library was produced with the immunoSEQ multiplex PCR assay. For the multiplex PCR, a mixture combining 60 forward primers for TCR Vbeta segments and 13 reverse primers for TCR Jbeta segments was used. The CDR3 region of rearranged TCR beta genes was amplified from genomic DNA with a multiplex PCR assay. Amplified TCR beta libraries were sequenced as 87-base-pair reads on the Illumina HiSeq System. On the study's bioinformatics: A later analysis counted approximately 76 million unique TCR beta chains across the 670 or so repertoires, and roughly 11 million of these chains were shared by at least two donors. To remove PCR and sequencing errors, raw reads were error-corrected and collapsed into unique sequences using a nearest-neighbor algorithm that merged closely related sequences. V, D and J gene segments were assigned by aligning CDR3 sequences to IMGT reference sequences. For a sequence to be retained, a match of at least six nucleotides to both a V gene segment and a J gene segment was required. Rearrangements were called productive when the CDR3 lacked stop codons and stayed in frame with V and J; all others were non-productive. Following IMGT convention, CDR3 was defined as the stretch from the second conserved V-encoded cysteine to the conserved J-encoded phenylalanine. The earlier analysis of 587 of the donors excluded any sequence lacking an unambiguous match to a single V gene segment. An earlier analysis of roughly 590 of the donors called V segments functional above 56.7% productive rearrangements and segregating when the between-donor standard deviation exceeded 5%. A statistical classification framework was developed to diagnose cytomegalovirus status using the catalog of TCR beta chain sequences. V and J gene assignment, in a later analysis, came from comparing TCR nucleotide sequences with IMGT/GENE-DB human TR gene sequences. In a later analysis, CDR3 sequences and most-parsimonious VDJ recombination scenarios were assigned using the TCRdist pipeline. In a later analysis, each TCR beta chain was defined by its CDR3 amino acid sequence together with its V-gene family, and reads without a unique V-gene family were excluded. As a way to deal with suspected cross-contamination and a sequencing artifact, a later analysis dropped 640 or so nucleotide sequences that were highly shared and had low generation probability. In a later analysis, a clonal expansion index for each public chain was calculated from normalized within-repertoire ranks of inferred template counts. A later analysis computed generation probabilities with a VDJ recombination model fitted to out-of-frame rearrangements, and checked the results against IGoR. In a later analysis, TCR-TCR, TCR-HLA and TCR-CMV co-occurrence was scored with hypergeometric tests, and a repertoire-size bias correction was applied to TCR pairs. A later analysis estimated false discovery rates by permuting HLA or CMV assignments 20 times. In a later analysis, co-occurring TCRs were grouped with DBSCAN, and TCRdist sequence similarity was added when clustering was performed within HLA-allele-positive subsets. For co-occurrence clustering, repertoires with fewer than 30,000 or more than 120,000 public chains were excluded, along with roughly 5 repertoires with anomalous nucleotide sharing. The table was pulled from immuneACCESS by TCRdb, which kept in-frame rearrangements only. Such tables lose some clones; where checked, under half of the loss comes from unresolved V genes, and the rest has no known cause. That table supplies the V and J calls and clone size; D and trimming were determined from the DNA. This sample is represented by more than 140,000 clones; roughly four fifths of them were singletons. The top ten clonotypes cover around 1.9% of the sample.

The data were taken from a study of cytomegalovirus exposure and HLA in healthy donors (dated 2017 in TCRdb). With regard to the full study: According to an earlier analysis of several hundred of the donors, roughly 180 million T cells yielded 120 million or so unique TCR beta sequences and approximately 300 Gb of sequence data. Because of strong linkage in the cohort, roughly five DR-DQ haplotypes were treated as single units for association and clustering. The study combined high-throughput TCR immunosequencing, statistical association of individual TCRs with disease status, and machine learning to predict cytomegalovirus infection status. HLA typing included class I and class II loci at four-digit resolution. On average, roughly 200,000 unique TCR beta nucleotide sequences were sequenced per donor among fewer than 500 genotyped donors of the cohort, with around 19% of those sequences being non-productive. An earlier analysis of several hundred of the donors applied high-throughput TCR beta sequencing to assess whether each TCR beta V gene segment acted as functional or pseudogenic. Besides the first cohort of approximately 710 subjects, a separate validation cohort made up of over a hundred different subjects was used. The aim of the study was to test whether cataloging public T cell receptors could identify signatures of past pathogen exposure. In the later analysis, no new phenotypic data were used to find candidate immune exposures; instead, reliance was placed on TCR beta sequences and their occurrence across donors. Among the approximately 420 genotyped donors, roughly 80% belonged to the genetic ancestry cluster associated with self-reported Caucasian donors. Genome-wide SNP genotypes for about 65% of the roughly 670 donors were used in a later genetic analysis, which treated that subset as a discovery cohort. The study used immunosequencing to profile the T cell repertoires of 666 subjects and linked those repertoires to cytomegalovirus serostatus. A later analysis re-examined previously published TCR beta repertoires from hundreds of donors and added high-resolution HLA genotyping to investigate patterns of TCR occurrence. An early release that covered several hundred HLA-typed donors contained approximately 300 gigabases of sequencing data and 85 million to 100 million unique TCR sequences. The number of typed donors differed by locus: 629-630 for A, B, C, DRB1 and DQB1; 500 to 550 for DQA1; over 600 for DPA1; and around 450 for DPB1. Donor age, sex, ethnicity and CMV serostatus were compiled together with the repertoire data. Every repertoire in the discovery cohort had been generated on one and the same sequencing platform.

The cohort comprised approximately 700 healthy bone marrow donors. Cohort members were all nominally healthy when sampled, although unrecorded immune exposures were likely present. The donor tested CMV seronegative, placing the donor among the 300 to 400 seronegative members of the cohort. A peripheral blood sample was collected from each donor, and TCR beta sequencing was performed on peripheral blood mononuclear cells. The Qiagen DNeasy Blood Extraction Kit was used to extract genomic DNA from the blood cell samples. Results the study describes overall, beyond this receptor: Because some donors lacked HLA typing at each locus, the association tests relied only on the typed subset. Correlated functional status among segregating V segments might be attributable to linkage disequilibrium, but an unknown experimental factor could not be ruled out. The earlier analysis of about 600 of the donors excluded 15 to 20 rarely observed V segments, including chromosome 9 orphons, because counts were too low. In this cohort, only TCR beta chains were sequenced, and detectable features were limited by the absence of alpha or paired-chain data. The authors suggested that the approach could potentially be extended to other disease states and immunological phenotypes. In vitro tests confirmed that a few of the cytomegalovirus-associated TCR beta chains recognize cytomegalovirus antigens. A further reported finding was that TCR beta sequences accurately predicted the HLA-A and HLA-B alleles for most subjects in the first cohort. Some IMGT-functional V segments, including TRBV6-2 and TRBV6-3, could not be distinguished by the 87-base-pair reads and were therefore excluded. According to a later analysis, most CMV-associated TCR beta chains appeared to be HLA-restricted, and the HLA associations seemed to be driven largely by CMV exposure. Specific HLA alleles were associated with 15,000 to 20,000 TCR beta sequences at a false discovery rate of 0.05 in a later analysis. The classifier was reported to diagnose cytomegalovirus status with high specificity and sensitivity in both the original and validation cohorts. Strong co-occurrence of HLA alleles, especially DR and DQ, made assigning TCR associations to individual alleles difficult. The presence/absence analyses assumed that sequencing depth was roughly uniform across donors, and that assumption may not be true. A total of around 150 TCR beta chains were listed by the study as associated with cytomegalovirus. According to a later genetic analysis, donors in an Asian-associated ancestry cluster had fewer N-insertions in productive TCRs than the approximately 670-donor mean. The sequencing pipeline was judged likely to have produced a cluster of highly shared sequence variants as a technical artifact. A later analysis found that HLA-associated TCR beta chains were more clonally expanded and had lower generation probabilities than equally common non-associated chains. According to a later analysis, parvovirus B19, influenza, CMV and Epstein-Barr virus appeared linked to several top co-occurrence clusters. Most TCR sequences were observed very rarely across donors, whereas some public TCRs were present in many individuals. CMV serostatus was the only immune exposure information available for the cohort. An earlier analysis of approximately 600 of the donors showed that most TCR beta V segments appeared in productive rearrangements either about 87% or about 30% of the time, which broadly matched IMGT annotations. A later analysis found that TCR association rates varied across HLA loci, with DRB1 alleles showing the most associated TCRs and HLA-C alleles the fewest. In a later genetic analysis, a missense DCLRE1C variant was associated with V-gene and J-gene trimming of TCR beta chains, and the association was replicated in an independent cohort.

The rearranged segments are TRBV5-1 and TRBJ2-5; TRBD2 fits 9 bases in the junction. The sequenced material came from PBMCs. The sequence was collected from a woman aged 40 to 49 in good health and CMV-seronegative. The CDR3 reads CASSLLAGEGETQYF. The nucleotide sequence is given as TGCGCCAGCAGCTTATTAGCGGGAGAAGGAGAGACCCAGTACTTC.